The clone carrying this TCR beta chain has ten or more counts. The data were taken from a study of Graves' ophthalmopathy and Graves' hyperthyroidism. Amplified TCR beta CDR3 regions were obtained using RNA transcripts as template. HTBI primers were used in a first-round RT-PCR, which preceded a second-round multiplex PCR. TCRdb fed the multiplex PCR reads into MiXCR, producing one record per CDR3 protein. The sample consists of about 740,000 distinct CDR3 sequences, roughly 41% of them appearing once. The germline V gene encodes CDR1 MNHNY and CDR2 SVGAGI (reference sequence). The V end lost 2 bases, the J end lost 2 bases, and 6 bases lay between the germline ends. The CDR3 has 13 amino acids.

Sequencing was carried out using peripheral blood. The gene calls are TRBV6-6 and TRBJ1-1; D gene unclear. This TCR came from an adult man with Graves' ophthalmopathy. The CDR3 DNA sequence: TGTGCCAGCAGTTACGCACACAACACTGAAGCTTTCTTT. It translates to CASSYAHNTEAFF.